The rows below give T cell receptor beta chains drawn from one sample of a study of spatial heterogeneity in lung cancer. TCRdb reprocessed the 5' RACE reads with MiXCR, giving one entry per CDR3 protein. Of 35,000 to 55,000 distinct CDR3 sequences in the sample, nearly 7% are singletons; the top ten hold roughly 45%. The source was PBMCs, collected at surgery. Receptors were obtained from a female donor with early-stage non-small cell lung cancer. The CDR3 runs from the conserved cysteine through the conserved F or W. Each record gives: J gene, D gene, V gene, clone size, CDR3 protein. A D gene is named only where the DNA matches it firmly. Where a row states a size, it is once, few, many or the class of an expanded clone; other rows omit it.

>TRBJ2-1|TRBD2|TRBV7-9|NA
CASSLRPGTSGGANEQFF
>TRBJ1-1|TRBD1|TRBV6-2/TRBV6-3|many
CASSPFRTGYSAEAFF
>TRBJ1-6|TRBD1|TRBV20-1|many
CSAIGGQGPSMDSPLHF
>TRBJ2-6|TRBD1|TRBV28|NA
CASSTNAGTETSGANVLTF
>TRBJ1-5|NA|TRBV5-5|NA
CASSLVQGSQPQHF
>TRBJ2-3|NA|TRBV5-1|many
CASSLQRWGSDTQYF
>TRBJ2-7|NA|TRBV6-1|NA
CASSRPGEQYF
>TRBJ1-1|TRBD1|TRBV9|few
CASRTPGQGSNTEAFF
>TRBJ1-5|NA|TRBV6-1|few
CASSEGSVSNQPQHF
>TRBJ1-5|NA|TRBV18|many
CASSPPDSVSNQPQHF
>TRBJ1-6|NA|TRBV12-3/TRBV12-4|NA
CASSNINSPLHF
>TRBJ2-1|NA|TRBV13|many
CASNTGTQNEQFF
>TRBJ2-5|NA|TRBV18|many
CASSVLGYQETQYF
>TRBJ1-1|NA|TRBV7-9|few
CASSFSDYTEAFF
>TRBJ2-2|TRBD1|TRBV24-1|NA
CATKTGVNTGELFF
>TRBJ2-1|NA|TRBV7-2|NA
CASSSGAYNEQFF
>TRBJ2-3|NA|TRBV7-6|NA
CASSANLMHADTQYF
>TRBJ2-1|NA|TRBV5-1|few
CASSLVGAPGDEQFF
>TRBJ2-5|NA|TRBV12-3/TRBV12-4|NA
CASGLGHRGTQYF
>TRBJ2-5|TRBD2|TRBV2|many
CASSEGSNSGGTQYF
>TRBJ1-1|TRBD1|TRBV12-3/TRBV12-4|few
CASRPQGGSTEAFF
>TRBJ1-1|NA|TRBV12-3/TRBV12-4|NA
CASSRTGLLRAEAFF
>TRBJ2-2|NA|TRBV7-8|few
CASRPFRGTATGELFF
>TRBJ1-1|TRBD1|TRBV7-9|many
CASKGTGYTEAFF
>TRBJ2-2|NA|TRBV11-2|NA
CASRVRSTGELFF
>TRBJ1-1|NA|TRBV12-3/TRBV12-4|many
CASSPLPGTAERTEAFF
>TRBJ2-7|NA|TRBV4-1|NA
CASSQERHEQYF
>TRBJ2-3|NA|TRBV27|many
CASSLSWGDTDTQYF
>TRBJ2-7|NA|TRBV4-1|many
CASSQEGGTYEQYF
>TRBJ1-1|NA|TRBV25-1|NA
CASSATVGTEAFF
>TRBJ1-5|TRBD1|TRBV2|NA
CASSTGGNKPQHF
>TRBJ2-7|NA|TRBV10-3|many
CAISAGTSSYEQYF
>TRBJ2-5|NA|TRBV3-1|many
CASSTRALKGETQYF
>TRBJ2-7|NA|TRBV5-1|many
CASSLGPGEGDEQYF
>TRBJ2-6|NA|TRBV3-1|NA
CASSQDLWGSPGANVLTF
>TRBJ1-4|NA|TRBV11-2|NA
CASSLGSAGIYEKLFF
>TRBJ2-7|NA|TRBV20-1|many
CSAKIASSYEQYF